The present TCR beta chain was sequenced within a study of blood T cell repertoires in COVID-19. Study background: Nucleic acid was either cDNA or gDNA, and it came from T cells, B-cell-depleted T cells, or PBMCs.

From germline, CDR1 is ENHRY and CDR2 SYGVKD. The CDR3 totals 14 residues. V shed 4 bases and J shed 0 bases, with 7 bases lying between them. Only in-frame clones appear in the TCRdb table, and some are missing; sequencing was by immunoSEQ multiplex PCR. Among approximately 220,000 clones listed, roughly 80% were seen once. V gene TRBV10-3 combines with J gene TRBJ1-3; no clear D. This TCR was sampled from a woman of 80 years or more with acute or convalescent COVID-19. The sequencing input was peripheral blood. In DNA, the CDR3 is TGTGCCATCAGTGGTTCAGGCTCTGGAAACACCATATATTTT. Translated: CAISGSGSGNTIYF.